A selection of T cell receptor beta chains follows, all from one sample in a study of T-cell memory formation after mild COVID-19. TCRdb re-analysed the 5' RACE reads in MiXCR, keeping a single row per CDR3 protein. The sample shows around 110,000 distinct CDR3 sequences, approximately 13% of them seen only once. Sequenced sample: PBMCs or a T cell subset sorted from them (not recorded which). These receptors were collected from an adult woman who had mild COVID-19 (a few samples of this study predate the infection). Cell type and time point are not known. Each CDR3 is given without its conserved first and last residue. Fields, in order: clone size, V gene, CDR3 protein. Expanded clones get a size class; other rows say once, few or many, or leave the size out.

>few|TRBV2
ASSEAADPWGEQY
>-|TRBV6-5
ASTVAGGPGYNEQF
>few|TRBV5-1
ASSLDGGPQETQY
>few|TRBV6-5
ASSYSLSLARTDTQY
>many|TRBV4-1
ASSQWGGPGYEQF
>-|TRBV24-1
ATHPGFLHEQY
>few|TRBV4-2
ASSQDFGRQETQY
>-|TRBV4-3
ASSQDVLSETQY
>few|TRBV4-1
ASSQEEQGRTQETQY
>-|TRBV6-1
ASRGAGQYNEQF
>few|TRBV18
ASSPPEGEETQY
>-|TRBV19
ASSILAGGPADTQY
>few|TRBV7-9
ASSSRDREPTNTGELF
>-|TRBV4-3
ASSQEWVKAGGPYEQY
>-|TRBV15
ATSPTGWSYEQY
>many|TRBV7-9
ASSFLQETQY
>few|TRBV7-9
ASRRDSYGYT
>-|TRBV20-1
SASTSEVGEQY
>-|TRBV7-9
ASSFWTGGAYNEQF
>-|TRBV19
ASTPWGASYEQY
>few|TRBV9
ASSDQLAGGHNEQF
>-|TRBV20-1
SARFRTGGRTDTQY
>medium-sized|TRBV6-1
ASSEESWLYGYT
>few|TRBV11-1
ASSLMIMNTEAF
>-|TRBV19
AIKDTGELF
>-|TRBV4-1
ASSQVGGANEKLF
>few|TRBV4-2
ASSLAREDTYEQY
>few|TRBV6-6
ASSYSTSGNTGELF
>-|TRBV30
AWSVGANEQF
>once|TRBV5-6
ASSLSAGPWVFEAF
>-|TRBV7-9
ASSPHRGWGETQH